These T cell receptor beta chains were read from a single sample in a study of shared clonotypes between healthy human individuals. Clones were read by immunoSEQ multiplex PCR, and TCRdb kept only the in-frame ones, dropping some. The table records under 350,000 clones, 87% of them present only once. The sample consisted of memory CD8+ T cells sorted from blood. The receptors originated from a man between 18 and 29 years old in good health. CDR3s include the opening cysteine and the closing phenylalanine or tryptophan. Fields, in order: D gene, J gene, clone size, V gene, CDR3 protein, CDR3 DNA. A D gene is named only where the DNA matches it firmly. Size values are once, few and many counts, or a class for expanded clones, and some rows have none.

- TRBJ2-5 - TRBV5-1 CASSLYLRGWGETQYF TGCGCCAGCAGCTTGTACCTCCGGGGGTGGGGAGAGACCCAGTACTTC
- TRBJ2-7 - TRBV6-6 CASSYGRRDSYEQYF TGTGCCAGCAGTTACGGGCGCAGGGACTCCTACGAGCAGTACTTC
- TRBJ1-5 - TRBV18 CASSPPTAGGNQPQHF TGTGCCAGCTCACCACCGACGGCCGGGGGCAATCAGCCCCAGCATTTT
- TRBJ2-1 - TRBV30 CAWRVLVGNEQFF TGTGCCTGGAGGGTACTAGTTGGGAATGAGCAGTTCTTC
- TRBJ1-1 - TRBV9 CASSVEPASRAEAFF TGTGCCAGCAGCGTAGAGCCGGCGAGCCGGGCTGAAGCTTTCTTT
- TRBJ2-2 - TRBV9 CASSVDNVRAGELFF TGTGCCAGCAGCGTAGATAATGTTAGGGCCGGGGAGCTGTTTTTT
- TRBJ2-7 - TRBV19 CASSHRFPSPYEQYF TGTGCCAGCTCGCACAGATTCCCCTCACCCTACGAGCAGTACTTC
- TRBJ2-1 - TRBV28 CASTLRGGGNEQFF TGTGCCAGCACCCTCCGGGGCGGCGGAAATGAGCAGTTCTTC
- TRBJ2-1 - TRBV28 CASSLGGLYNEQFF TGTGCCAGCAGTTTAGGTGGCTTATACAATGAGCAGTTCTTC
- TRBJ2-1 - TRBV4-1 CASSQDRQNEQFF TGCGCCAGCAGCCAAGATCGCCAGAATGAGCAGTTCTTC
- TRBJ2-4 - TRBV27 CATRGPKNIQYF TGTGCCACCAGAGGCCCAAAAAACATTCAGTACTTC
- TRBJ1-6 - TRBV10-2 CASSGSLQEPNSPLHF TGCGCCAGCAGTGGGTCCCTACAGGAACCTAATTCACCCCTCCACTTT
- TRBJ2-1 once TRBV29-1 CSVVTAEYNEQFF TGCAGCGTTGTCACGGCAGAGTACAATGAGCAGTTCTTC
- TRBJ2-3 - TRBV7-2 CASSSLTDTQYF TGTGCCAGCAGCTCTTTAACAGATACGCAGTATTTT
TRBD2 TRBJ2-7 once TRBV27 CASSLLATSGVYEQYF TGTGCCAGCAGTTTACTAGCGACTAGCGGGGTGTACGAGCAGTACTTC
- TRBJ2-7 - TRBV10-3 CAIMGDRALAGIHEQYF TGTGCCATCATGGGGGACAGGGCTCTAGCGGGAATCCACGAGCAGTACTTC
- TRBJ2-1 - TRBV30 CAWSPIQGGPYNEQFF TGTGCCTGGAGTCCCATACAGGGGGGGCCGTACAATGAGCAGTTCTTC
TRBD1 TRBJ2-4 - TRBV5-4 CASSLAQGGRGRQNIQYF TGTGCCAGCAGCTTGGCCCAGGGGGGCAGGGGGCGGCAAAACATTCAGTACTTC
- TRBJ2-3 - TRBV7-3 CASSPSPGSTDTQYF TGTGCCAGCAGCCCTTCGCCAGGGAGCACAGATACGCAGTATTTT
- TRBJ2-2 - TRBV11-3 CASSSRNTGELFF TGTGCCAGCAGCTCCCGGAACACCGGGGAGCTGTTTTTT
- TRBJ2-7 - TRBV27 CASSPGGSLYEQYF TGTGCCAGCAGTCCGGGGGGCTCGCTCTACGAGCAGTACTTC
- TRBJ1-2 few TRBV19 CYIYGYTF TGTTACATCTATGGCTACACCTTC
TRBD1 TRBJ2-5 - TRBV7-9 CASSYDRGLQYF TGTGCCAGCAGCTACGACAGGGGGTTACAGTACTTC
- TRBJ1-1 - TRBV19 CASSRTGGTEAFF TGTGCCAGTAGTCGGACCGGTGGGACTGAAGCTTTCTTT
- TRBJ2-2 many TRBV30 CAWSVILWGRNTGELFF TGTGCCTGGAGTGTAATTCTGTGGGGCCGGAACACCGGGGAGCTGTTTTTT
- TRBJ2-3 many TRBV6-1 CASTYYTDTQYF TGTGCCAGCACCTACTACACAGATACGCAGTATTTT
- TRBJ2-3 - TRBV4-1 CASSQTTSLPGDTQYF TGCGCCAGCAGCCAAACTACTAGCCTCCCGGGGGATACGCAGTATTTT
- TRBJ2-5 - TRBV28 CASGGPEETQYF TGTGCCAGCGGGGGGCCTGAGGAGACCCAGTACTTC
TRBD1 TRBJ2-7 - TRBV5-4 CASSFGQVSYEQYF TGTGCCAGCAGCTTCGGACAGGTCTCCTACGAGCAGTACTTC